One sample yielded the 3 T cell receptor beta chains listed below, sequenced in a study of spatial heterogeneity in lung cancer. A single record per CDR3 protein comes from TCRdb applying MiXCR to the 5' RACE reads. Found here are around 32,000 distinct CDR3 sequences, 10% of them singletons; the top ten hold approximately 30%. Time point of the sample: blood at routine non-recurrence follow-up after resection. Sequences were derived from PBMCs, sampled at follow-up. The receptors were gathered from a female donor with early-stage non-small cell lung cancer.

In its sample, this clonotype was seen many times. The gene calls are TRBV29-1 and TRBJ2-1; TRBD2 agrees at 9 bases. The CDR3 runs to 14 residues. In germline, CDR1 is SQVTM, CDR2 ANQGSEA. Losses at the gene ends were 6 bases for V and 0 bases for J; bases not matched to a gene: 3. The chain's CDR3 is CSVERGASYNEQFF. CDR3 sequence (DNA): TGCAGCGTGGAGCGGGGGGCCTCCTACAATGAGCAGTTCTTC.

The chain has TRBV5-8 and TRBJ1-5; D unclear. Germline CDR1 SGHTS, CDR2 YDEGEE. CDR3 length: 13 residues. V was pared by 4 bases and J by 4 bases, with 9 bases between. The CDR3 bases are TGTGCCAGCAGCCCAGGACGGAATCAGCCCCAGCATTTT. Amino acid sequence: CASSPGRNQPQHF.

The chain joins TRBV20-1 to TRBJ2-1; 9 nucleotides agree with TRBD2. The germline V gene has CDR1 DFQATT and CDR2 SNEGSKA (reference sequence). V dropped 3 bases and J dropped 0; count of bases not matched to a gene: 9. The CDR3 runs to 17 residues. The CDR3 protein is CSASSFSGGPSYNEQFF. In DNA form, the CDR3 reads TGCAGTGCTAGTTCCTTTAGCGGGGGCCCCTCCTACAATGAGCAGTTCTTC.